The 23 T cell receptor beta chains given below trace back to one sample, sequenced in a study of T cell repertoires in cytomegalovirus infection. TCRdb reanalysed the reads using MiXCR and keeps one entry per CDR3 protein. The profile shows hundreds of thousands of distinct CDR3 sequences, roughly a quarter of them singletons. Sequenced: CD8+ T cells from PBMCs. The receptors were sampled from a human donor in good health (CMV status not recorded). Some clones in this sample may be carry-over from other donors' samples.

The genes are TRBV28 and TRBJ2-5, with TRBD2 matching over 7 bases. The CDR3 totals 15 residues. Germline V CDR1 and CDR2: MDHEN, SYDVKM. After removal of 6 bases from V and 4 bases from J, the junction contained 11 bases not matched to a gene. The CDR3 DNA reads as TGTGCCAGCAGCCCCCCCGGGGGGAGGGGAGAGACCCAGTACTTC. This codes for CASSPPGGRGETQYF. Complete variable domain (other parts from reference TRBV28 and TRBJ2-5): DVKVTQSSRYLVKRTGEKVFLECVQDMDHENMFWYRQDPGLGLRLIYFSYDVKMKEKGDIPEGYSVSREKKERFSLILESASTNQTSMYLCASSPPGGRGETQYFGPGTRLLVL.

This clonotype was counted only a few times. This chain joins TRBV7-9 and TRBJ2-7, with a possible D match to TRBD2 (5 bases). Trimming left V 1 base short and J 0 bases short, with 13 bases between. Germline-derived CDR1 and CDR2 are SEHNR and FQNEAQ (reference sequence). The length of the CDR3 is 16 residues. The CDR3 DNA is TGTGCCAGCAGCTTAGTCCTGGACTCTCTCTCCTACGAGCAGTACTTC. It encodes CASSLVLDSLSYEQYF.

V gene TRBV7-4 combines with J gene TRBJ1-5, with 7 bases matching TRBD1. Looked up from germline, CDR1 is SGHVT and CDR2 is SQSDAQ. CDR3 length: 17 amino acids. After removal of 5 bases from V and 0 bases from J, the junction contained 10 bases not matched to a gene. In nucleotides, the CDR3 is TGTGCCAGCAGCCCCTCTCGCGGGACAGATAGCAATCAGCCCCAGCATTTT. This gives the protein CASSPSRGTDSNQPQHF. The full variable domain, completed using reference TRBV7-4 and TRBJ1-5, is GAGVSQSPRYKVAKRGRDVALRCDSISGHVTLYWYRQTLGQGSEVLTYSQSDAQRDKSGRPSGRFSAERPERSVSTLKIQRTEQGDSAVYLCASSPSRGTDSNQPQHFGDGTRLSIL.

V gene TRBV19 combines with J gene TRBJ2-1; 7 bases align to TRBD2. The J segment lost 0 bases and the V segment lost 5 bases, leaving 4 bases of the junction unmatched. The CDR3 has 15 residues. Germline values: CDR1 LNHDA, CDR2 SQIVND (reference sequence). CDR3 nucleotides: TGTGCCAGTAGTCAGACTAGCTCCTCCTACAATGAGCAGTTCTTC. Protein sequence: CASSQTSSSYNEQFF.

This clonotype was seen ten or more times. This rearrangement joins TRBV5-6 to TRBJ2-7; TRBD2 might be the D (5 bases). The length of the CDR3 is 14 residues. Germline values: CDR1 SGHDT, CDR2 YYEEEE. Trimming shortened V by 4 bases and J by 5 bases, and 16 bases separated the two germline ends. CDR3 in DNA: TGTGCCAGCAGCCCTACCCGGGGTTGGGACGAGCAGTACGTC. Protein: CASSPTRGWDEQYV.

The genes are TRBV29-1 and TRBJ1-1; 7 nucleotides align to TRBD1. After removal of 3 bases from V and 4 bases from J, the junction contained 14 bases not matched to a gene. The CDR3 consists of 16 residues. The germline V gene has CDR1 SQVTM and CDR2 ANQGSEA. In DNA, the CDR3 is TGCAGCGTTGACGGTCGTCAGAGACAGGGATCCACTGAAGCTTTCTTT. Translated, it gives CSVDGRQRQGSTEAFF. Supplemented by reference TRBV29-1 and TRBJ1-1, the full variable domain reads SAVISQKPSRDICQRGTSLTIQCQVDSQVTMMFWYRQQPGQSLTLIATANQGSEATYESGFVIDKFPISRPNLTFSTLTVSNMSPEDSSIYLCSVDGRQRQGSTEAFFGQGTRLTVV.

CDR3 residues: CASSPSGGYEQYV. The CDR3 nucleotides read TGTGCCAGCAGCCCGAGCGGGGGATACGAGCAGTACGTC. The chain couples TRBV7-2 to TRBJ2-7; 8 bases map to TRBD2. CDR1 and CDR2 from the germline V gene are SGHTA and FQGNSA. The CDR3 is 13 amino acids. V dropped 5 bases and J dropped 4; count of bases not matched to a gene: 4.

The chain couples TRBV20-1 to TRBJ2-3, with a weak D call TRBD2 (5 bases). The germline gives CDR1 DFQATT, CDR2 SNEGSKA (reference sequence). CDR3 length equals 12 residues. CDR3 protein: CRVGLTTDTQYF. The CDR3 coding sequence is TGCAGAGTAGGACTGACCACAGATACGCAGTATTTT.

The chain joins TRBV7-9 to TRBJ1-5; no clear D gene. With 5 bases removed from V and 9 bases from J, the gap between germline ends came to 11 bases. Per germline, CDR1 SEHNR and CDR2 FQNEAQ (reference sequence). The CDR3 spans 12 residues. The CDR3 sequence is CASSRPTPPQHF. As DNA, the CDR3 is TGTGCCAGCAGCCGTCCAACCCCGCCCCAGCATTTT. Filled out from reference TRBV7-9 and TRBJ1-5, the complete variable domain reads DTGVSQNPRHKITKRGQNVTFRCDPISEHNRLYWYRQTLGQGPEFLTYFQNEAQLEKSRLLSDRFSAERPKGSFSTLEIQRTEQGDSAMYLCASSRPTPPQHFGDGTRLSIL.

This clonotype was counted between two and nine times. This chain uses TRBV7-2 with TRBJ2-7; D might be TRBD1 or TRBD2, each matching 5 bases. Germline CDR1 reads SGHTA; CDR2 reads FQGNSA. There are 14 residues in the CDR3. V was trimmed by 5 bases and J by 2 bases, leaving 13 bases between them. As DNA, the CDR3 is TGTGCCAGCAGCCGGGCGAGGGGAGCCTACGAGCAGTACGTC. It encodes CASSRARGAYEQYV.

The table lists this clonotype with a count of one. At one of its ends the junction is not consistent with the germline gene, which may arise from a read error. J is TRBJ2-7 and V is TRBV19; D perhaps matches TRBD1 (6 bases). Germline V gene data show CDR1 as LNHDA and CDR2 as SQIVND (reference sequence). This CDR3 is 13 amino acids long. As DNA, the CDR3 is TGTGTCAGTAGTATTGTACAGGGCTACGAGCAGTACTTC. The encoded protein is CVSSIVQGYEQYF.

This clonotype was seen only a few times. The genes are TRBV12-3 or TRBV12-4 and TRBJ1-1, with unresolved D. The ends were cut back, 10 bases at V and 6 bases at J, with 15 bases in the middle. There are 12 residues in the CDR3. CDR3 bases: TGTGCCACTCAGTCTAACTCCCCTGAAGCTTTCTTT. Protein: CATQSNSPEAFF.

This clonotype was observed at least ten times. The chain couples TRBV28 to TRBJ1-2, with TRBD1 matching over 10 bases. Trimming at V came to 7 bases and at J to 2 bases, leaving 4 bases not matched to a gene. This CDR3 region has 14 residues. Per the germline V gene, CDR1 is MDHEN and CDR2 is SYDVKM. The CDR3 is CASKRDRGNYGYTF. In DNA, the CDR3 is TGTGCCAGCAAAAGGGACAGGGGAAACTATGGCTACACCTTC.

This clonotype has just a few counts. The gene calls are TRBV28 and TRBJ2-7; 11 bases are shared with TRBD2. Germline lookup yields CDR1 MDHEN and CDR2 SYDVKM. Trimming took 4 bases from V and 5 from J; bases not matched to a gene: 1. The CDR3 loop spans 13 amino acids. The CDR3 DNA reads as TGTGCCAGCAGTTCGGGACTAGCGGACGAGCAGTACGTC. Its protein product is CASSSGLADEQYV.

This clonotype has at least ten counts. CDR3 DNA: TGTGCCAGCAGCCATGGGGCATTTGCCTACAATGAGCAGTTCTTC. This encodes CASSHGAFAYNEQFF. The chain is built from TRBV7-6 and TRBJ2-1, with D tentatively TRBD1 (5 bases). The CDR3 totals 15 residues. The germline CDR1 and CDR2 sequences are SGHVS and FNYEAQ. V was pared by 5 bases and J by 2 bases, with 13 bases between.

This clonotype was seen a handful of times. The chain uses TRBV2 and TRBJ1-2; no firm D call. Trimming took off 11 bases at V and 8 bases at J, with 9 bases between the two ends. CDR1 is SNHLY and CDR2 is FYNNEI in the germline V gene. This CDR3 comprises 9 residues. CDR3 in DNA: TGTGCCGACCCCCGGGGCTACACCTTC. Translated, it gives CADPRGYTF.

The chain combines TRBV27 with TRBJ1-2, with 7 bases fitting TRBD1. CDR1 and CDR2 from the germline V gene are MNHEY and SMNVEV (reference sequence). The ends lost 2 bases at V and 6 bases at J; junction bases unmatched: 6. The CDR3 is made up of 14 amino acids. Here the CDR3 DNA reads TGTGCCAGCAGTTTAACATTTACAGGGGATGGCTACACCTTC. It encodes CASSLTFTGDGYTF.

This clonotype was seen at least ten times. The CDR3 sequence: CASQGTDYNEQFF. In DNA form, the CDR3 reads TGTGCCAGCCAGGGGACAGACTACAATGAGCAGTTCTTC. The chain couples TRBV2 to TRBJ2-1; 7 nucleotides line up with TRBD1. Germline V gene data show CDR1 as SNHLY and CDR2 as FYNNEI. Trimming cost V 8 bases and J 3 bases; bases outside gene matches: 4. There are 13 residues in the CDR3.

The V gene is TRBV9, the J gene TRBJ2-5; the match to TRBD1 covers 7 bases. Looked up from germline, CDR1 is SGDLS and CDR2 is YYNGEE. The CDR3 is 14 amino acids. The V segment lost 3 bases and the J segment 1 base; nucleotides outside the gene matches: 3. In nucleotides, the CDR3 is TGTGCCAGCAGCGCCGGGACAGTCCAAGAGACCCAGTACTTC. Translated, it gives CASSAGTVQETQYF.

The CDR3 DNA follows: TGTGCCAGCAGCGTTCCTATTACCGGGACACTCACCGGGGAGCTGTTTTTT. Its protein is CASSVPITGTLTGELFF. The rearrangement joins TRBV9 to TRBJ2-2; possible D gene TRBD1, 6 bases. This CDR3 contains 17 residues. Germline V gene lookup returns CDR1 SGDLS and CDR2 YYNGEE. V gave up 2 bases and J gave up 4 bases, with 18 bases separating them.

This clonotype was seen at least ten times. CDR3 region: CASGRLGAETQYF. The CDR3 region has the DNA TGTGCCAGCGGTCGACTAGGCGCGGAGACCCAGTACTTC. The gene calls are TRBV7-9 and TRBJ2-5; D is possibly TRBD2 (6 bases). The V end lost 8 bases, the J end lost 5 bases, and 15 bases lay between the germline ends. CDR3 length: 13 amino acids. The germline V gene encodes CDR1 SEHNR and CDR2 FQNEAQ (reference sequence).

This chain links TRBV6-2 or TRBV6-3 with TRBJ2-3; 8 bases line up with TRBD2. The CDR3 is 16 amino acids. From germline, CDR1 is MNHEY and CDR2 SVGEGT. The J segment lost 7 bases and the V segment lost 0 bases, leaving 9 bases of the junction unmatched. CDR3 DNA: TGTGCCAGCAGTTACTCGAATAGAGCGGGGGTGAATACGCAGTATTTT. It yields the protein CASSYSNRAGVNTQYF.

Only a few counts were recorded for this clonotype. V and J are TRBV7-9 and TRBJ2-3, with no clear D. Per the germline V gene, CDR1 is SEHNR and CDR2 is FQNEAQ (reference sequence). This CDR3 has 11 amino acids. V shed 11 bases and J shed 0 bases, with 6 bases lying between them. The CDR3 DNA reads as TGTGCCGTACCTAGCACAGATACGCAGTATTTT. It codes for CAVPSTDTQYF.